This T cell receptor beta chain was identified during a study of CD8+ T cells in alopecia areata. Overall study: Patients received oral tofacitinib, 5 to 10 mg twice daily, for moderate-to-severe alopecia areata. Study-wide results and caveats: A large proportion of expanded lesional clones were detected persisting in scalp and blood during tofacitinib. For patients receiving tofacitinib, scalp clonality and expanded CD8+ clones among the top 100 significantly decreased.

To note about this clone: Its antigen remains unidentified.

Trimming pared 6 bases from V and 4 bases from J, leaving 18 bases between. Germline V gene lookup returns CDR1 SQVTM and CDR2 ANQGSEA. This CDR3 contains 14 residues. TCR sequencing used cDNA made by reverse transcription of extracted RNA. The table came from immunoSEQ multiplex PCR; TCRdb's copy has only in-frame clones and leaves some out. The sample contains fewer than 250,000 clones, approximately 67% of which appear only once. Regarding treatment: oral pan-JAK inhibitor, 5-10 mg twice daily. The chain recombines TRBV29-1 with TRBJ1-2, with D hard to call. The TCR comes from a human donor with alopecia areata. The source was CD4+ T cells sorted from blood, collected around week 49, from a patient treated with tofacitinib. The CDR3 loop reads CSVSTSSGTYGYTF. CDR3 nucleotides: TGCAGCGTATCGACCTCCTCGGGTACCTATGGCTACACCTTC.